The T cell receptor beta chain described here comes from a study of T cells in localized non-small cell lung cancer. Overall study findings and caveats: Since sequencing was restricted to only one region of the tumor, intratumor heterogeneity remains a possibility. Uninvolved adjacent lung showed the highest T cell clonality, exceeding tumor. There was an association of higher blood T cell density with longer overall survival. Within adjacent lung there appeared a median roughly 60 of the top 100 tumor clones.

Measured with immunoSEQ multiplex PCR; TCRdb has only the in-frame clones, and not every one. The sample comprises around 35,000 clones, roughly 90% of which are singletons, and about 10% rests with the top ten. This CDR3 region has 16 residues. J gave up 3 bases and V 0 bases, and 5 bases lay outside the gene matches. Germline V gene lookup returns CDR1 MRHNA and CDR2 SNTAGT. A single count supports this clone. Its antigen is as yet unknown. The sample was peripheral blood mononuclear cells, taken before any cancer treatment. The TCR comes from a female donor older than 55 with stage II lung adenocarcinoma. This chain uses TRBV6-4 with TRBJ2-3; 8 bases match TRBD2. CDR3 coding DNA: TGTGCCAGCAGTGACTCGACGGGACTAGGGACAGATACGCAGTATTTT. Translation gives CASSDSTGLGTDTQYF.